This T cell receptor beta chain stems from a study of T cell repertoires in cytomegalovirus infection. Study information: Public TCR beta signatures marked donors with CMV infection and the matching HLA.

TCRdb recomputed calls from the reads with MiXCR, one row per CDR3 protein. This table holds about 270,000 distinct CDR3 sequences, around 20% found once. The V and J ends lost 8 bases and 5 bases respectively, with 13 bases between them. The germline V gene has CDR1 SGHAT and CDR2 FQNNGV. The CDR3 runs 13 residues. This clonotype has at least ten counts. Its antigen remains unknown. The TCR was taken from a human donor in good health (CMV status not recorded). Some clones in this sample may be carry-over from other donors' samples. The chain combines TRBV11-2 with TRBJ2-1; D ambiguous. The source material was cultured PBMCs, sampled from culture after CMV antigen stimulation. The CDR3: CASGTAPNNEQFF. The DNA for the CDR3 is TGTGCCAGCGGTACCGCCCCGAACAATGAGCAGTTCTTC. The variable domain in full, completed from reference TRBV11-2 and TRBJ2-1, reads EAGVAQSPRYKIIEKRQSVAFWCNPISGHATLYWYQQILGQGPKLLIQFQNNGVVDDSQLPKDRFSAERLKGVDSTLKIQPAKLEDSAVYLCASGTAPNNEQFFGPGTRLTVL.